The entry below describes one T cell receptor beta chain. What it binds is unknown. The CDR3 contains 15 residues. CDR1 and CDR2 (germline): MNHEY, SVGAGI. V dropped 2 bases and J dropped 3 bases, with 13 bases sitting between them. The data derive from a study of T cells after yellow fever vaccination. TCR cDNA was made by 5'RACE template switching, adding a universal primer site and UMIs. TCRdb fed the 5' RACE reads into MiXCR, producing one record per CDR3 protein. Counted here are 90,000 to 150,000 distinct CDR3 sequences, about 7% occurring once; the ten biggest clones make up roughly 3%. Broader study findings: The study re-detected most primary-vaccination clones after the booster (nearly 97% CD4, roughly 91% CD8).

This chain connects TRBV6-5 to TRBJ1-1; D might be TRBD1 (5 bases). The source is a man in his late teens or twenties who received the YFV17D yellow fever vaccine. The sample was CD4+ T cells sorted from PBMCs, taken roughly 47 days after the first yellow fever vaccination. CDR3 coding DNA: TGTGCCAGCAGTTACAGGACATCGGCTGACACTGAAGCTTTCTTT. Translating gives CASSYRTSADTEAFF.